These T cell receptor beta chains were read from a single sample in a study of blood T cell repertoires in COVID-19. Sequencing used immunoSEQ multiplex PCR; TCRdb keeps in-frame clones, though not all of them. Of about 280,000 clones listed, 70% to 90% were seen once; the top ten hold 11%. Sequencing input: peripheral blood. The receptor set was obtained from a woman aged 70-85 years with acute or convalescent COVID-19. Each CDR3 is given with its conserved first and last residue. D genes are given only for firm matches. Clone size is stated in some rows and not others, as once, few, many or a class when expanded.

j_gene,abundance,d_gene,len,v_gene,CDR3nt,CDR3aa
TRBJ2-5,NA,NA,15,TRBV18,TGTGCCAGCTCACCAGGAGACAGGGGAGGGGAGACCCAGTACTTC,CASSPGDRGGETQYF
TRBJ2-3,NA,TRBD1,16,TRBV18,TGTGCCAGCTCTTCCCAGGGGGCCCTAGGCACAGATACGCAGTATTTT,CASSSQGALGTDTQYF
TRBJ1-6,once,TRBD1,14,TRBV9,TGTGCCAGCAGCGTAGAGGGGGCCAGGACACCCCTCCACTTT,CASSVEGARTPLHF
TRBJ2-5,NA,NA,18,TRBV4-1,TGCGCCAGCAGCCAAGTGGGACTTTTGGGGCCGTTCCAAGAGACCCAGTACTTC,CASSQVGLLGPFQETQYF
TRBJ1-4,NA,TRBD1,17,TRBV23-1,TGCGCCAGCAGCCCCAGGACAGGCCCAGGCCCGAATGAAAAACTGTTTTTT,CASSPRTGPGPNEKLFF
TRBJ2-3,NA,TRBD2,15,TRBV3-1/TRBV3-2,TGTGCCAGCAGCCCCTTAGGCGGGGGGACAGATACGCAGTATTTT,CASSPLGGGTDTQYF
TRBJ1-1,NA,NA,16,TRBV10-3,TGTGCCATCAGTGTGGGTAGCTCGGGTCGTGACACTGAAGCTTTCTTT,CAISVGSSGRDTEAFF
TRBJ1-4,few,NA,13,TRBV18,TGTGCCAGCTCCCGGGGACTTAATGAAAAACTGTTTTTT,CASSRGLNEKLFF
TRBJ2-2,NA,NA,14,TRBV18,TGTGCCAGCTCACGCAGGGTTAGCACCGGGGAGCTGTTTTTT,CASSRRVSTGELFF
TRBJ2-1,once,TRBD1,15,TRBV3-1/TRBV3-2,TGTGCCAGCAGCCTCGGGACAGGGAAGAAAAATGAGCAGTTCTTC,CASSLGTGKKNEQFF
TRBJ2-1,NA,NA,14,TRBV25-1,TGTGCCAGCGGGGAGACCGGCCTCTACAATGAGCAGTTCTTC,CASGETGLYNEQFF
TRBJ1-2,NA,TRBD1,15,TRBV6-5,TGTGCCAGCAGTCCCAATGACAGGGGAAGGTCTGGCTACACCTTC,CASSPNDRGRSGYTF
TRBJ2-3,NA,NA,12,TRBV11-3,TGTGCCAGCAGCCGAGGGGGAGATACGCAGTATTTT,CASSRGGDTQYF
TRBJ2-3,NA,NA,18,TRBV7-2,TGTGCCAGCAGCTTTATGGGGCGGGGCGCCCTGCGGACAGATACGCAGTATTTT,CASSFMGRGALRTDTQYF
TRBJ2-3,NA,NA,18,TRBV5-1,TGCGCCAGCAGCTTGAGTATCTCAGGGACAAGACCCACAGATACGCAGTATTTT,CASSLSISGTRPTDTQYF
TRBJ2-2,NA,TRBD2,17,TRBV6-2/TRBV6-3,TGTGCCAGCAGTTACGATGTTCGGCGGGGGGCCACCGGGGAGCTGTTTTTT,CASSYDVRRGATGELFF
TRBJ2-1,NA,NA,15,TRBV25-1,TGTGCCAGTGAATCCTGGACACGAGGCTACAATGAGCAGTTCTTC,CASESWTRGYNEQFF
TRBJ2-1,NA,TRBD1,11,TRBV20-1,TGCAGTGCTGGGACAGGGATCGAGCAGTTCTTC,CSAGTGIEQFF
TRBJ2-1,NA,NA,13,TRBV3-1/TRBV3-2,TGTGCCAGCAGCCCCCTTCGGGGTCGCGAGCAGTTCTTC,CASSPLRGREQFF
TRBJ2-3,NA,TRBD2,14,TRBV6-5,TGTGCCAGCACCCTGGGGGGGATGACAGATACGCAGTATTTT,CASTLGGMTDTQYF
TRBJ2-3,NA,TRBD2,16,TRBV14,TGTGCCAGCAGCCCCTGGCGGCGGGGGGACACAGATACGCAGTATTTT,CASSPWRRGDTDTQYF
TRBJ1-1,NA,NA,14,TRBV5-4,TGTGCCAGCAGCTCTGTCGGGGGATACACTGAAGCTTTCTTT,CASSSVGGYTEAFF
TRBJ2-1,NA,TRBD1,16,TRBV9,TGTGCCAGCAGCGACCCCGCGGGACAGGGGGCTAATGAGCAGTTCTTC,CASSDPAGQGANEQFF
TRBJ1-5,NA,NA,14,TRBV19,TGTGCCAGTAGTATCCAGGAATACTATCAGCCCCAGCATTTT,CASSIQEYYQPQHF
TRBJ1-4,once,TRBD1,16,TRBV5-1,TGCGCCAGCAGCGGGGGCGGACAGGGAGGGAACGAAAAACTGTTTTTT,CASSGGGQGGNEKLFF
TRBJ1-6,NA,NA,15,TRBV7-9,TGTGCCAGCAGCTCTCCGGGACTGGGAAATTCACCCCTCCACTTT,CASSSPGLGNSPLHF
TRBJ1-5,NA,NA,14,TRBV2,TGTGCCAGCAGCGCGGTGGCAGGGTCTCAGCCCCAGCATTTT,CASSAVAGSQPQHF
TRBJ2-1,NA,TRBD1,17,TRBV4-1,TGCGCCAGCAGCCCGATAGGACAGGGACGATCCTACAATGAGCAGTTCTTC,CASSPIGQGRSYNEQFF
TRBJ1-2,NA,TRBD1,16,TRBV5-4,TGTGCCAGCAGCACCCCCGGGACAGGGGACAACTATGGCTACACCTTC,CASSTPGTGDNYGYTF
TRBJ2-5,NA,NA,12,TRBV25-1,TGTGCCAGCAGTGAAGGTGAGGAGACCCAGTACTTC,CASSEGEETQYF
TRBJ1-2,NA,TRBD1,14,TRBV6-6,TGTGCCAGCCGCCGGGACAGGGAGATCGGTGGCTACACCTTC,CASRRDREIGGYTF
TRBJ1-4,NA,NA,15,TRBV4-1,TGCGCCAGCTCGCGGAGACAGGCAACTAATGAAAAACTGTTTTTT,CASSRRQATNEKLFF
TRBJ2-3,NA,NA,13,TRBV11-2,TGTGCCAGCAGCCCGACTTTAACAGATACGCAGTATTTT,CASSPTLTDTQYF
TRBJ2-7,NA,NA,17,TRBV5-3,TGTGCCAGAAGCTCGGGATGGTTGGGCCTAAGCTCCTACGAGCAGTACTTC,CARSSGWLGLSSYEQYF
TRBJ1-1,NA,TRBD1,13,TRBV11-3,TGTGCCAGCAGCTGGACAGGGAACACTGAAGCTTTCTTT,CASSWTGNTEAFF
TRBJ1-2,NA,TRBD1,14,TRBV30,TGTGCCTGGAGTGTACCCGGGACAGTCTATGGCTACACCTTC,CAWSVPGTVYGYTF
TRBJ1-2,NA,TRBD1,17,TRBV5-6,TGTGCCAGCAGCTTGAGTCGTGGACAGGGTCGAGTAGGCGGCTACACCTTC,CASSLSRGQGRVGGYTF
TRBJ1-3,NA,NA,14,TRBV6-6,TGTGCCGCCAGACAGGACCTCTCTGGAAACACCATATATTTT,CAARQDLSGNTIYF
TRBJ2-1,NA,NA,12,TRBV3-1/TRBV3-2,TGTGCCAGCAGCCAAGGAGTCCGGGAGCAGTTCTTC,CASSQGVREQFF
TRBJ2-3,NA,NA,15,TRBV7-8,TGTGCCAGCAGCTGGGTCCAGGGCCCCACAGATACGCAGTATTTT,CASSWVQGPTDTQYF
TRBJ2-7,NA,NA,15,TRBV5-5,TGTGCCAGCAGCTTCCGCGGGAATCCATTCTACGAGCAGTACTTC,CASSFRGNPFYEQYF
TRBJ1-2,NA,NA,15,TRBV5-1,TGCGCCAGCAGCTTGGACCCCGCAGGGCCGTATGGCTACACCTTC,CASSLDPAGPYGYTF
TRBJ1-5,once,NA,16,TRBV16,TGTGCCAGCAGCCCCTCACAGGGCTTTAGCAATCAGCCCCAGCATTTT,CASSPSQGFSNQPQHF
TRBJ2-1,NA,NA,15,TRBV5-5,TGTGCCAGCACCCGAAGGGGGGGCATTAACAATGAGCAGTTCTTC,CASTRRGGINNEQFF
TRBJ2-5,once,TRBD1,13,TRBV18,TGTGCCAGCTCTTCCGGGACAGAAGAGACCCAGTACTTC,CASSSGTEETQYF